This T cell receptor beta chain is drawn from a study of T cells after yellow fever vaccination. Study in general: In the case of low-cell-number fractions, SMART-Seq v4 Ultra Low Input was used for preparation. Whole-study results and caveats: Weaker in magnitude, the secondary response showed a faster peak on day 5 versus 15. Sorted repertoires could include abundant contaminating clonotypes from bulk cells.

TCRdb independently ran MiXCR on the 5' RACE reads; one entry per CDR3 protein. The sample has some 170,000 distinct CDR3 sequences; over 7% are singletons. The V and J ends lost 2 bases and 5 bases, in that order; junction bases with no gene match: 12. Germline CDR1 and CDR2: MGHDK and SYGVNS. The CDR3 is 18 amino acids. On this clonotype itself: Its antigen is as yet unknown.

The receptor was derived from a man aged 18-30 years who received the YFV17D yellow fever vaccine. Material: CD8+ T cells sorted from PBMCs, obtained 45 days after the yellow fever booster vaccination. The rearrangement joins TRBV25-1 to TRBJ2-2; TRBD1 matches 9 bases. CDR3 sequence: CASSERRWGTGTTGELFF. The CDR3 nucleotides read TGTGCCAGCAGTGAACGTAGGTGGGGGACAGGGACAACCGGGGAGCTGTTTTTT.